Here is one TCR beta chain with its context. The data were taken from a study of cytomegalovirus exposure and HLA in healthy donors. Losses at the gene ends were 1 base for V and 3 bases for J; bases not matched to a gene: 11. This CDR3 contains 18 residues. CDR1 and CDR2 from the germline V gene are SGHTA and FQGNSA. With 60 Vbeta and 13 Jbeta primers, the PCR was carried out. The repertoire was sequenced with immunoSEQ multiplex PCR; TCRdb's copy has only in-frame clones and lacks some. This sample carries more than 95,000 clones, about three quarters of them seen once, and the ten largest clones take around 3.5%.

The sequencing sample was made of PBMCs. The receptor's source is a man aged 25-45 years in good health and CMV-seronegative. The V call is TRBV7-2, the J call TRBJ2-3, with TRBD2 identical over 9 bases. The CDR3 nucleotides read TGTGCCAGCAGCTTAGAAATACCGCGGGGACTAGCTACAGATACGCAGTATTTT. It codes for CASSLEIPRGLATDTQYF.